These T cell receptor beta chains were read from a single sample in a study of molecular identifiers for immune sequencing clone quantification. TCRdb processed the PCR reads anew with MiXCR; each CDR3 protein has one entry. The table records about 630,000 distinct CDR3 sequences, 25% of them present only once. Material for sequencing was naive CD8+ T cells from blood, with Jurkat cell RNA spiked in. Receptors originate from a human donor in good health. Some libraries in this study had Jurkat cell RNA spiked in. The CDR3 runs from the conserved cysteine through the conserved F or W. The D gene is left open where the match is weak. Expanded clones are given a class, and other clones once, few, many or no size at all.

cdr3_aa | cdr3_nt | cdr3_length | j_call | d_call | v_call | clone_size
CSAAGLAGVGEQYF | TGCAGTGCCGCAGGGCTAGCGGGAGTGGGTGAGCAGTACTTC | 14 | TRBJ2-7 | TRBD2 | TRBV20-1 | -
CASSHGTENEKLFF | TGTGCCAGCAGCCACGGGACAGAAAATGAAAAACTGTTTTTT | 14 | TRBJ1-4 | TRBD1 | TRBV7-6 | many
CASSFPKRGATSETQYF | TGTGCCAGCAGCTTCCCCAAGAGGGGGGCAACTTCGGAGACCCAGTACTTC | 17 | TRBJ2-5 | - | TRBV7-8 | -
CASRGQGLYTDTQYF | TGTGCCAGCAGGGGACAGGGCTTGTACACAGATACGCAGTATTTT | 15 | TRBJ2-3 | TRBD1 | TRBV12-3/TRBV12-4 | many
CSVANSGGENTGELFF | TGCAGCGTCGCGAATAGCGGGGGGGAGAACACCGGGGAGCTGTTTTTT | 16 | TRBJ2-2 | TRBD2 | TRBV29-1 | many
CASSSWGVASYEQYF | TGTGCCAGCAGTTCTTGGGGGGTAGCGTCTTACGAGCAGTACTTC | 15 | TRBJ2-7 | - | TRBV27 | -
CASRPDRTSYNEQFF | TGTGCCAGCAGACCAGACAGAACTTCCTACAATGAGCAGTTCTTC | 15 | TRBJ2-1 | - | TRBV7-3 | -
CASSPDLTDTQYF | TGTGCCAGCAGTCCGGACCTAACAGATACGCAGTATTTT | 13 | TRBJ2-3 | - | TRBV6-2/TRBV6-3 | many
CASSLAGTGMNTEAFF | TGTGCCAGCAGCTTAGCCGGGACAGGCATGAACACTGAAGCTTTCTTT | 16 | TRBJ1-1 | TRBD1 | TRBV7-9 | many
CSVEMGVSYEQYF | TGCAGCGTTGAAATGGGGGTATCCTACGAGCAGTACTTC | 13 | TRBJ2-7 | - | TRBV29-1 | -
CASSPYDGHQPQHF | TGTGCCAGCAGTCCCTATGACGGTCATCAGCCCCAGCATTTT | 14 | TRBJ1-5 | - | TRBV27 | many